Below are 31 T cell receptor beta chains sequenced from a single sample in a study of CD8 T cell repertoires and HIV-1 epitope variants. Produced via immunoSEQ multiplex PCR; TCRdb's table is partial and in-frame only. The table has some 87,000 clones, around 75% seen once; the top ten hold roughly 25%. Source material: uncultured baseline CD8+ T cells from peripheral blood mononuclear cells (PBMCs). The receptors were gathered from a male donor with HIV.

The CDR3 region has the DNA TGTGCCAGCAGGCCGATACAAACCTACGAGCAGTACTTC. This sequence encodes CASRPIQTYEQYF. The chain is built from TRBV6-5 and TRBJ2-7, with D hard to call. Germline CDR1 MNHEY, CDR2 SVGAGI. The CDR3 is made up of 13 amino acids. Trimming shortened V by 6 bases and J by 2 bases, and 11 bases separated the two germline ends.

This clone was picked up one time. An end of the junction does not agree with germline; a read error may underlie this. J is TRBJ1-2 and V is TRBV18; 7 nucleotides match TRBD1. The V gene's germline CDR1 is KGHSH and CDR2 LQKENI. This CDR3 is 16 amino acids long. The CDR3 loop is CASSPLPQGQGDGCTF. The CDR3 DNA reads TGTGCCAGCTCACCACTCCCACAGGGCCAGGGGGATGGCTGCACCTTC.

This clone was seen only once. CDR3 residues: CASSEGRTVGNQPQHF. In nucleotides, the CDR3 is TGTGCCAGCAGTGAAGGCCGGACAGTAGGCAATCAGCCCCAGCATTTT. V is TRBV6-1 and J is TRBJ1-5, with D perhaps TRBD1 (6 bases). The germline CDR1 and CDR2 sequences are MNHNS and SASEGT. The CDR3 runs to 16 residues. V lost 1 base to trimming and J lost 2 bases, with 12 bases between them.

This chain connects TRBV9 to TRBJ1-2, with a possible D match to TRBD1 (5 bases). Germline V lookup: CDR1 SGDLS, CDR2 YYNGEE. V lost 3 bases, J lost 8 bases, and 14 bases lay in between. The CDR3 loop spans 13 amino acids. The CDR3 reads CASSEEGTWGYTF. Here the CDR3 DNA reads TGTGCCAGCAGCGAAGAAGGGACTTGGGGCTACACCTTC.

The chain couples TRBV6-1 to TRBJ2-7; D unclear. Germline assignment: CDR1 MNHNS and CDR2 SASEGT. This CDR3 is built from 10 residues. V was cut by 9 bases and J by 4 bases, with 7 bases left in between. The CDR3 coding sequence is TGTGCCAGTGAAAAATACGAGCAGTACTTC. Translation: CASEKYEQYF.

The rearrangement uses TRBV7-2 and TRBJ1-1, with TRBD1 matching 10 bases. V dropped 0 bases and J dropped 4; count of bases not matched to a gene: 5. Germline CDR1 and CDR2: SGHTA and FQGNSA. The CDR3 consists of 16 residues. The CDR3 DNA follows: TGTGCCAGCAGCTTAGCACGACAGGGGGCGAGCACTGAAGCTTTCTTT. Translating it yields CASSLARQGASTEAFF. The full variable domain, rest sourced from reference TRBV7-2 and TRBJ1-1, is GAGVSQSPSNKVTEKGKDVELRCDPISGHTALYWYRQSLGQGLEFLIYFQGNSAPDKSGLPSDRFSAERTGGSVSTLTIQRTQQEDSAVYLCASSLARQGASTEAFFGQGTRLTVV.

In its sample, this clone was seen once. The chain joins TRBV4-1 to TRBJ2-3; D possibly matches TRBD1 or TRBD2 (5 bases each). This CDR3 has 17 amino acids. The V gene lost 0 bases and the J gene lost 4 bases, with 17 bases spanning the gap. Germline V CDR1 and CDR2: MGHRA, YSYEKL. The CDR3 DNA follows: TGCGCCAGCAGCCAAGATCGGGGACCAAGCAGGGCAGATACGCAGTATTTT. This codes for CASSQDRGPSRADTQYF.

The V gene is TRBV5-1, the J gene TRBJ2-3, with D possibly being TRBD1 or TRBD2 (5 bases each). From germline, CDR1 is SGHRS and CDR2 YFSETQ. The CDR3 contains 15 residues. Trimming stripped 0 bases from V and 2 bases from J, with 10 bases between. The CDR3 is CASSLGGMITDTQYF. In DNA, the CDR3 is TGCGCCAGCAGCTTGGGGGGGATGATCACAGATACGCAGTATTTT.

The CDR3 is CASSDGNSESFTDTQYF. DNA for the CDR3: TGCGCCAGCAGTGACGGGAATAGCGAGAGCTTCACAGATACGCAGTATTTT. This sequence joins TRBV10-2 and TRBJ2-3, with TRBD2 as a possible D gene (5 bases). Looked up from germline, CDR1 is WSHSY and CDR2 is SAAADI. Trimming took 3 bases from V and 2 from J, leaving 18 bases between them. There are 17 residues in the CDR3.

V usage is TRBV7-3 and J usage is TRBJ2-1, with 10 bases that match TRBD2. The ends lost 1 base at V and 9 bases at J; junction bases unmatched: 6. This CDR3 is 15 amino acids long. Germline-derived CDR1 and CDR2 are SGHTA and FQGTGA. CDR3 nucleotides: TGTGCCAGCAGCTTAAGTCCTAGCGGGGGCGGTGAGCAGTTCTTC. Translating gives CASSLSPSGGGEQFF.

The chain joins TRBV5-1 to TRBJ2-2, with D possibly TRBD2 on 6 matching bases. The CDR3 length is 13 residues. Trimming pared 0 bases from V and 13 bases from J, leaving 13 bases between. CDR1 and CDR2 (germline): SGHRS, YFSETQ. CDR3 nucleotide sequence: TGCGCCAGCAGCTTGGGGGACTTTCAGGGGCTGTTTTTT. It is translated as CASSLGDFQGLFF. Variable domain in full (rest from reference TRBV5-1 and TRBJ2-2): KAGVTQTPRYLIKTRGQQVTLSCSPISGHRSVSWYQQTPGQGLQFLFEYFSETQRNKGNFPGRFSGRQFSNSRSEMNVSTLELGDSALYLCASSLGDFQGLFFGEGSRLTVL.

This clone occurred once. The chain joins TRBV29-1 to TRBJ1-3; unclear D gene. This CDR3 contains 13 residues. The V end was cut by 4 bases, the J end by 4 bases, with 11 bases between. From germline, CDR1 is SQVTM and CDR2 ANQGSEA. CDR3 in DNA: TGCAGCGTTGTTGGGTCGGCCGGAAACACCATATATTTT. Its translation: CSVVGSAGNTIYF.

The V and J genes are TRBV28 and TRBJ1-4; D is uncertain. V lost 4 bases to trimming and J lost 5 bases, with 14 bases between them. Germline CDR1 reads MDHEN; CDR2 reads SYDVKM. The length of the CDR3 is 15 residues. The CDR3 DNA follows: TGTGCCAGCAGTTCACCGGGAGAGAGAAATGAAAAACTGTTTTTT. Encoded protein: CASSSPGERNEKLFF.

This sequence joins TRBV15 and TRBJ2-7; D is ambiguous. This CDR3 spans 14 amino acids. Trimming took off 0 bases at V and 2 bases at J, with 8 bases between the two ends. Germline lookup yields CDR1 LNHNV and CDR2 YYDKDF (reference sequence). CDR3 protein: CATSRDKPPYEQYF. CDR3 sequence (DNA): TGTGCCACCAGCAGAGATAAACCCCCCTACGAGCAGTACTTC.

This chain links TRBV5-1 with TRBJ2-5, with TRBD2 identical over 9 bases. Germline V gene data show CDR1 as SGHRS and CDR2 as YFSETQ. Trimming took 1 base from V and 2 from J; bases not matched to a gene: 12. This CDR3 is 18 amino acids long. The CDR3 spells CASSLLSWSSGVQETQYF. Here the CDR3 DNA reads TGCGCCAGCAGCTTGCTGTCGTGGTCTAGCGGGGTACAAGAGACCCAGTACTTC.

This clone was seen just once. CDR3 residues: CASSPQGASRETQYF. The CDR3 nucleotides read TGTGCCAGCAGCCCACAGGGGGCTAGCAGGGAGACCCAGTACTTC. V gene TRBV28 combines with J gene TRBJ2-5; 9 bases match TRBD1. The length of the CDR3 is 15 residues. Germline V lookup: CDR1 MDHEN, CDR2 SYDVKM. J lost 5 bases, V lost 6 bases, and 10 bases had no gene match.

J is TRBJ2-7 and V is TRBV15, with 11 bases that match TRBD1. This CDR3 contains 17 residues. V lost 2 bases and J lost 6; bases outside the gene matches: 12. CDR1 and CDR2 (germline): LNHNV, YYDKDF (reference sequence). The CDR3 sequence: CATSRRFLRDRGFEQYF. The CDR3, as DNA: TGTGCCACCAGCAGACGTTTCCTCCGGGACAGGGGGTTCGAGCAGTACTTC.

CDR3 residues: CASSLGPASGSSYEQYF. The CDR3 coding sequence is TGTGCCAGCAGCTTAGGCCCAGCTAGCGGGAGCTCCTACGAGCAGTACTTC. The V and J genes are TRBV7-2 and TRBJ2-7; TRBD2 matches at 10 bases. Germline trimming cut 1 base from V and 0 bases from J; bases unmatched to any gene: 6. Germline V gene lookup returns CDR1 SGHTA and CDR2 FQGNSA. This CDR3 is 17 amino acids long.

At least ten counts were recorded for this clone. Additional DNA sequences in this sample encode the identical CDR3. The chain recombines TRBV28 with TRBJ2-1; a possible D gene is TRBD2 (7 bases). Germline V lookup: CDR1 MDHEN, CDR2 SYDVKM. V was shortened by 3 bases and J by 4 bases, with 13 bases between the two germline ends. CDR3 length: 15 residues. The DNA of the CDR3 is TGTGCCAGCAGTTTCGAGGGGGGGCTTTACAATGAGCAGTTCTTC. Encoded protein: CASSFEGGLYNEQFF.

This chain links TRBV10-3 with TRBJ1-5; perhaps TRBD1 as D (5 bases). Looked up from germline, CDR1 is ENHRY and CDR2 is SYGVKD. This CDR3 is 15 amino acids long. Deletions cut 5 bases from V and 4 bases from J, with 15 bases between. In DNA form, the CDR3 reads TGTGCCATCAGTAAAGGGGAAAGGCTAAATCAGCCCCAGCATTTT. It translates to CAISKGERLNQPQHF.

V usage is TRBV29-1 and J usage is TRBJ1-3; the match to TRBD1 covers 8 bases. The CDR3 is 14 residues long. Per germline, CDR1 SQVTM and CDR2 ANQGSEA. V was pared by 7 bases and J by 2 bases, with 7 bases of the junction left unmatched. Written as DNA, the CDR3 is TGCAGCGCCGGGACAGGCGCAACTGGAAACACCATATATTTT. Translated, it gives CSAGTGATGNTIYF.

V is TRBV9 and J is TRBJ2-3; D not certain. Trimming left V 5 bases short and J 6 bases short, with 13 bases between. The germline V gene encodes CDR1 SGDLS and CDR2 YYNGEE. The CDR3 length is 13 residues. In DNA, the CDR3 is TGTGCCAGCAGTGTCGGATCACAGGATACGCAGTATTTT. It codes for CASSVGSQDTQYF.

This clone was picked up many times. The chain carries TRBV27 and TRBJ2-1; 9 bases are shared with TRBD2. The CDR3 totals 14 residues. Germline values: CDR1 MNHEY, CDR2 SMNVEV (reference sequence). J was trimmed by 9 bases and V by 2 bases; bases with no gene match: 5. The CDR3 DNA sequence: TGTGCCAGCAGTTTAGGTCTAGCGGGAAGTGAGCAGTTCTTC. Protein sequence: CASSLGLAGSEQFF.

This clone was picked up a small number of times. The chain couples TRBV5-6 to TRBJ1-1, with 7 nucleotides matching TRBD1. This CDR3 region has 13 residues. Per germline, CDR1 SGHDT and CDR2 YYEEEE. V shed 2 bases, J shed 7 bases, and the junction held 5 bases outside the gene matches. The CDR3 loop reads CASSFSGTDEAFF. The CDR3, as DNA: TGTGCCAGCAGCTTTTCTGGGACAGATGAAGCTTTCTTT.

The chain uses TRBV2 and TRBJ2-5; 10 bases agree with TRBD2. CDR1 SNHLY and CDR2 FYNNEI come from the germline V gene. With 8 bases clipped from V and 4 bases from J, the junction kept 10 bases outside the gene matches. The CDR3 length is 15 residues. CDR3 sequence: CASSIAGGFRETQYF. The CDR3 bases are TGTGCCAGCTCCATAGCGGGGGGTTTTAGAGAGACCCAGTACTTC.

This chain links TRBV27 with TRBJ2-1; D is ambiguous. The CDR3 sequence is 14 residues long. CDR1 is MNHEY and CDR2 is SMNVEV in the germline V gene (reference sequence). V was clipped by 2 bases and J by 3 bases, with 8 bases between them. The CDR3 region has the DNA TGTGCCAGCAGTTTAATGCAGATCTACAATGAGCAGTTCTTC. Translation: CASSLMQIYNEQFF.

The J gene is TRBJ2-1, the V gene TRBV27; 9 bases agree with TRBD2. The CDR3 has 15 residues. The germline V gene encodes CDR1 MNHEY and CDR2 SMNVEV (reference sequence). V trimming: 8 bases; J trimming: 4 bases; junction bases outside the gene matches: 9. As DNA, the CDR3 is TGTGCCAGCCGACCACCGGGACTAGCTTACAATGAGCAGTTCTTC. Its translation is CASRPPGLAYNEQFF.

The rearrangement links TRBV28 to TRBJ1-2, with D possibly matching TRBD1 (6 bases). Germline CDR1 MDHEN, CDR2 SYDVKM. This CDR3 has 16 residues. The V gene lost 6 bases and the J gene lost 4 bases, with 21 bases spanning the gap. The chain's CDR3 is CASSQTGQSLIYGYTF. DNA of the CDR3: TGTGCCAGCAGCCAGACCGGACAGTCGCTGATCTATGGCTACACCTTC.

The chain employs TRBV5-1 and TRBJ1-5; D not certain. The CDR3 has 15 residues. The V gene lost 0 bases and the J gene lost 1 base, with 8 bases spanning the gap. Germline V gene lookup returns CDR1 SGHRS and CDR2 YFSETQ. The CDR3 protein is CASSLEGYSNQPQHF. CDR3 bases: TGCGCCAGCAGCTTGGAAGGGTACAGCAATCAGCCCCAGCATTTT.

V is TRBV2 and J is TRBJ2-5; 9 positions agree with TRBD2. The CDR3 extends over 13 amino acids. The junction had 1 base not matched to a gene; V was cut back by 8 bases and J by 0 bases. Germline CDR1 reads SNHLY; CDR2 reads FYNNEI. The chain's CDR3 is CASERGDQETQYF. In DNA, the CDR3 is TGTGCCAGCGAGCGGGGGGACCAAGAGACCCAGTACTTC.

The chain joins TRBV5-5 to TRBJ2-7, with 11 bases that match TRBD1. V lost 2 bases and J lost 3; bases outside the gene matches: 4. Germline CDR1 is SGHKS and CDR2 is YYEKEE (reference sequence). The CDR3 consists of 15 residues. Here the CDR3 reads CASSFPGTGGYEQYF. The CDR3 nucleotides are TGTGCCAGCAGCTTTCCCGGGACAGGGGGCTACGAGCAGTACTTC.